A selection of T cell receptor beta chains follows, all from one sample in a study of cytomegalovirus exposure and HLA in healthy donors. The table came from immunoSEQ multiplex PCR; TCRdb's copy has only in-frame clones and leaves some out. The top ten clones hold about 2% of a sample with over 85,000 clones, approximately 7.7% of them seen once. Sequenced sample: PBMCs. The receptors shown here come from a man aged 50-60 years in good health and CMV-seronegative. Both conserved end residues are part of each CDR3. Each record gives: J gene, clone size, V gene, D gene, CDR3 DNA, CDR3 protein. The D gene is left open where the match is weak. The size entry is marked missing in some rows and otherwise reads once, few, many or a size class.

j_gene: TRBJ1-2; abundance: few; v_gene: TRBV28; d_gene: NA; CDR3nt: TGTGCCAGCATCGGTGGAGGGACCCCCGACTATGGCTACACCTTC; CDR3aa: CASIGGGTPDYGYTF
j_gene: TRBJ1-5; abundance: NA; v_gene: TRBV5-6; d_gene: TRBD1; CDR3nt: TGTGCCAGCAGCTCAGGTTTACAGGGGAGGCAGCCCCAGCATTTT; CDR3aa: CASSSGLQGRQPQHF
j_gene: TRBJ1-2; abundance: NA; v_gene: TRBV6-5; d_gene: NA; CDR3nt: TGTGCCAGCAGTTACTCCTCGACAGTAACTTATGGCTACACCTTC; CDR3aa: CASSYSSTVTYGYTF
j_gene: TRBJ1-2; abundance: NA; v_gene: TRBV9; d_gene: NA; CDR3nt: TGTGCCAGCAGCGTAGGGCCCACTAACTATGGCTACACCTTC; CDR3aa: CASSVGPTNYGYTF
j_gene: TRBJ2-5; abundance: NA; v_gene: TRBV29-1; d_gene: NA; CDR3nt: TGCAGCGTTCGGAGGGGCCAAGAGACCCAGTACTTC; CDR3aa: CSVRRGQETQYF
j_gene: TRBJ2-7; abundance: NA; v_gene: TRBV7-9; d_gene: TRBD1; CDR3nt: TGTGCCAGCAGCTTAGTCGGGGACAGGACCTACGAGCAGTACTTC; CDR3aa: CASSLVGDRTYEQYF
j_gene: TRBJ2-1; abundance: NA; v_gene: TRBV29-1; d_gene: NA; CDR3nt: TGCAGCGTTGAAGGACTAGTTATAAATGAGCAGTTCTTC; CDR3aa: CSVEGLVINEQFF
j_gene: TRBJ1-1; abundance: few; v_gene: TRBV27; d_gene: TRBD1; CDR3nt: TGTGCCAGCAGTACCTATCACCAACAGGGGCCTGCTGAAGCTTTCTTT; CDR3aa: CASSTYHQQGPAEAFF
j_gene: TRBJ1-1; abundance: few; v_gene: TRBV7-9; d_gene: NA; CDR3nt: TGTGCCAGCAGCTTAGGGCAGTCGAACACTGAAGCTTTCTTT; CDR3aa: CASSLGQSNTEAFF
j_gene: TRBJ2-3; abundance: NA; v_gene: TRBV27; d_gene: NA; CDR3nt: TGTGCCAGTACCAAATTCACGGGGGGCGCAGATACGCAGTATTTT; CDR3aa: CASTKFTGGADTQYF
j_gene: TRBJ2-7; abundance: few; v_gene: TRBV7-9; d_gene: NA; CDR3nt: TGTGCCAGCAGCTCCGGGACTGGTTACGAGCAGTACTTC; CDR3aa: CASSSGTGYEQYF
j_gene: TRBJ2-2; abundance: medium-sized; v_gene: TRBV7-9; d_gene: TRBD1; CDR3nt: TGTGCCAGCAGCCTAGGGACAGGGGGCTATAAGGACGGGGAGCTGTTTTTT; CDR3aa: CASSLGTGGYKDGELFF
j_gene: TRBJ2-7; abundance: few; v_gene: TRBV27; d_gene: NA; CDR3nt: TGTGCCACCTCCAGCCTGGACAGTTCCTACGAGCAGTACTTC; CDR3aa: CATSSLDSSYEQYF
j_gene: TRBJ2-1; abundance: NA; v_gene: TRBV2; d_gene: NA; CDR3nt: TGTGCCAGCAGTGTTGACAGGAGATACAATGAGCAGTTCTTC; CDR3aa: CASSVDRRYNEQFF
j_gene: TRBJ1-2; abundance: NA; v_gene: TRBV19; d_gene: TRBD1; CDR3nt: TGTGCCAGTAGCATCAGGGGGCATGGCTACACCTTC; CDR3aa: CASSIRGHGYTF
j_gene: TRBJ2-7; abundance: few; v_gene: TRBV5-4; d_gene: NA; CDR3nt: TGTGCCAGCAGCTTGAGGCAGGGCTCCTACGAGCAGTACTTC; CDR3aa: CASSLRQGSYEQYF
j_gene: TRBJ2-2; abundance: few; v_gene: TRBV2; d_gene: TRBD1; CDR3nt: TGTGCCAGCAGGGGGACAGCGAACACCGGGGAGCTGTTTTTT; CDR3aa: CASRGTANTGELFF
j_gene: TRBJ1-1; abundance: many; v_gene: TRBV5-5; d_gene: NA; CDR3nt: TGTGCCAGCAGCCGAGGGGGGAACACTGAAGCTTTCTTT; CDR3aa: CASSRGGNTEAFF
j_gene: TRBJ1-1; abundance: few; v_gene: TRBV28; d_gene: TRBD1; CDR3nt: TGTGCCAGCAGTTTGGCCCAGGGGGCCACTGAAGCTTTCTTT; CDR3aa: CASSLAQGATEAFF
j_gene: TRBJ1-4; abundance: NA; v_gene: TRBV4-1; d_gene: NA; CDR3nt: TGCGCCAGCAGCTACCAAAGCCCCAGGGTCGGTGAAAAACTGTTTTTT; CDR3aa: CASSYQSPRVGEKLFF
j_gene: TRBJ2-3; abundance: NA; v_gene: TRBV19; d_gene: NA; CDR3nt: TGTGCCAGTAGTACAGGGCACACAGATACGCAGTATTTT; CDR3aa: CASSTGHTDTQYF
j_gene: TRBJ1-2; abundance: few; v_gene: TRBV6-5; d_gene: TRBD1; CDR3nt: TGTGCCAGCAGTTACTCAGGACAGGGTGTAAGGGGCTACACCTTC; CDR3aa: CASSYSGQGVRGYTF
j_gene: TRBJ1-1; abundance: few; v_gene: TRBV5-1; d_gene: TRBD1; CDR3nt: TGCGCCAGCAGCTTTATGTCAGGGGGCGCGTCACCTGAAGCTTTCTTT; CDR3aa: CASSFMSGGASPEAFF
j_gene: TRBJ2-1; abundance: few; v_gene: TRBV19; d_gene: TRBD2; CDR3nt: TGTGCCAGTAGTACACTAGCGGGGAGAGGTGGTGAGCAGTTCTTC; CDR3aa: CASSTLAGRGGEQFF
j_gene: TRBJ1-3; abundance: NA; v_gene: TRBV19; d_gene: TRBD1; CDR3nt: TGTGCCAGTAGTAGGAAACGGGACAGGGGATCTGGAAACACCATATATTTT; CDR3aa: CASSRKRDRGSGNTIYF
j_gene: TRBJ2-1; abundance: NA; v_gene: TRBV5-1; d_gene: NA; CDR3nt: TGCGCCAGCAGCCCCTCGGGGGACTACAATGAGCAGTTCTTC; CDR3aa: CASSPSGDYNEQFF
j_gene: TRBJ2-5; abundance: NA; v_gene: TRBV19; d_gene: TRBD2; CDR3nt: TGTGCCAGTACCTCTTCGGGGGGGGGCTTGAAGACCCAGTACTTC; CDR3aa: CASTSSGGGLKTQYF
j_gene: TRBJ2-7; abundance: few; v_gene: TRBV5-1; d_gene: TRBD2; CDR3nt: TGCGCCAGCAGCATGGGACTAGCGGGAGTGGACGAGCAGTACTTC; CDR3aa: CASSMGLAGVDEQYF
j_gene: TRBJ1-2; abundance: NA; v_gene: TRBV5-1; d_gene: NA; CDR3nt: TGCGCCAGCAGCTTGGACCGGGGCTATGGCTACACCTTC; CDR3aa: CASSLDRGYGYTF
j_gene: TRBJ2-7; abundance: few; v_gene: TRBV18; d_gene: NA; CDR3nt: TGTGCCAGCTCACCACCTGGTAGGGGCAACGAGCAGTACTTC; CDR3aa: CASSPPGRGNEQYF
j_gene: TRBJ2-2; abundance: few; v_gene: TRBV15; d_gene: NA; CDR3nt: TGTGCCACCAGCAGAGATCGCGGGCACGGGGAGCTGTTTTTT; CDR3aa: CATSRDRGHGELFF
j_gene: TRBJ1-5; abundance: NA; v_gene: TRBV28; d_gene: NA; CDR3nt: TGTGCCAGCAGTTGGGCGAATAGCAATCAGCCCCAGCATTTT; CDR3aa: CASSWANSNQPQHF
j_gene: TRBJ2-5; abundance: few; v_gene: TRBV7-8; d_gene: TRBD1; CDR3nt: TGTGCCAGCAGCTCGTTACAGGGGTCGTACCAAGAGACCCAGTACTTC; CDR3aa: CASSSLQGSYQETQYF